One TCR beta chain is described in this entry. Its specificity is not known. Per germline, CDR1 WNHNN and CDR2 SYGVQD (reference sequence). CDR3 length: 15 amino acids. V lost 4 bases to trimming and J lost 5 bases, with 18 bases between them. These data belong to a study of chemoradiotherapy in HPV16-positive cancers. Some clones are missing from TCRdb's copy, which holds only in-frame ones; the method was immunoSEQ multiplex PCR. Counted here are some 10,000 clones, 71% occurring once; the ten biggest clones make up around 8.4%. General study findings and limits: Non-HPV-specific T cells did not expand in tumors during treatment, whereas candidate HPV-specific clones and E7-related motifs did. In HPV16-positive patients, HPV-responsive T-cell expansion tracked better recurrence-free survival.

The sample was gathered from a patient who underwent chemoradiotherapy. The origin of this receptor is a human donor with HPV-associated anogenital cancer. V and J are TRBV10-1 and TRBJ2-7, with a weak D call TRBD1 (6 bases). CDR3 sequence: CASSGLWVRGDEQYF. CDR3 in DNA: TGCGCCAGCAGTGGGCTTTGGGTCAGGGGCGACGAGCAGTACTTC.